A single sample is the source of the 28 T cell receptor beta chains below, sequenced in a study of cytomegalovirus exposure and HLA in healthy donors. 60 Vbeta and 13 Jbeta primers were used in PCR. TCRdb's table, derived via immunoSEQ multiplex PCR, lists solely in-frame clones and lacks some. The sample consists of some 190,000 clones, 70% to 85% of them appearing once. Sequenced input: PBMCs. The receptors come from a man aged 40-49 years in good health and CMV-seropositive.

The chain uses TRBV6-5 and TRBJ2-1; D not resolved. With 1 base removed from V and 3 bases from J, the gap between germline ends came to 10 bases. CDR1 is MNHEY, CDR2 SVGAGI, per germline. There are 15 residues in the CDR3. CDR3 in amino acids: CASSYFPSGYNEQFF. Written as DNA, the CDR3 is TGTGCCAGCAGTTACTTCCCCTCGGGCTACAATGAGCAGTTCTTC.

CDR3 in DNA: TGTGCCAGCAACGGACAGGGCCTACAAGAGACCCAGTACTTC. Encoded protein: CASNGQGLQETQYF. The chain carries TRBV7-8 and TRBJ2-5; 8 bases fit TRBD1. With V trimmed by 7 bases and J by 2 bases, 6 bases remained unmatched. The CDR3 has 14 amino acids. CDR1 is SGHVS, CDR2 FQNEAQ, per germline.

The V call is TRBV19, the J call TRBJ2-7; TRBD1 agrees at 10 bases. The CDR3 totals 15 residues. From germline, CDR1 is LNHDA and CDR2 SQIVND (reference sequence). V lost 4 bases to trimming and J lost 3 bases; unmatched junction nucleotides: 6. CDR3 in amino acids: CASSTRQGAIYEQYF. In nucleotides, the CDR3 is TGTGCCAGTAGTACCCGACAGGGGGCCATCTACGAGCAGTACTTC.

This clone was detected a few times. The CDR3 protein is CAIRGGGGSSYNEQFF. As DNA, the CDR3 is TGTGCCATCAGGGGGGGCGGGGGTAGCTCCTACAATGAGCAGTTCTTC. The chain is built from TRBV10-3 and TRBJ2-1, with a tentative D call TRBD2 (7 bases). V lost 6 bases to trimming and J lost 0 bases, with 15 bases between them. The CDR3 consists of 16 residues. Germline CDR1 is ENHRY and CDR2 is SYGVKD.

This clone was seen a single time. The J gene is TRBJ1-2, the V gene TRBV6-5, with a tentative D call TRBD1 (6 bases). The V gene's germline CDR1 is MNHEY and CDR2 SVGAGI. The CDR3 sequence is 14 residues long. The V and J ends lost 2 bases and 4 bases respectively, with 11 bases between them. CDR3 amino acids: CASSYGQGSYGYTF. CDR3 nucleotides: TGTGCCAGCAGTTACGGGCAGGGGAGCTATGGCTACACCTTC.

J is TRBJ2-3 and V is TRBV14; a possible D gene is TRBD1 (6 bases). V gave up 4 bases and J gave up 4 bases, with 18 bases separating them. CDR1 SGHDN and CDR2 FVKESK come from the germline V gene. The CDR3 totals 16 residues. The CDR3 sequence: CASSPQGHLRPDTQYF. CDR3 DNA: TGTGCCAGCAGCCCTCAGGGGCATCTCCGTCCAGATACGCAGTATTTT.

The gene calls are TRBV5-1 and TRBJ2-5, with 10 bases aligning to TRBD1. V trimming: 4 bases; J trimming: 3 bases; junction bases outside the gene matches: 3. CDR3 length equals 14 residues. Germline-derived CDR1 and CDR2 are SGHRS and YFSETQ. In DNA form, the CDR3 reads TGCGCCAGCAGCGTCGGACAGGGGGAAGAGACCCAGTACTTC. It encodes CASSVGQGEETQYF.

The V gene is TRBV28, the J gene TRBJ2-7; a weak D match, TRBD2 (5 bases). V lost 2 bases, J lost 4 bases, and 12 bases lay in between. Germline V gene lookup returns CDR1 MDHEN and CDR2 SYDVKM. This CDR3 is built from 14 residues. CDR3 amino acids: CASSLLGRTYEQYF. The CDR3 coding sequence is TGTGCCAGCAGTTTACTAGGACGGACTTACGAGCAGTACTTC.

The CDR3 DNA follows: TGTGCCAGCAGGGGGGAGGCGGGAGGCGACACTGAAGCTTTCTTT. This sequence encodes CASRGEAGGDTEAFF. The rearrangement links TRBV6-5 to TRBJ1-1; weak D call: TRBD1 (5 bases). V lost 6 bases to trimming and J lost 3 bases, with 17 bases between them. The CDR3 runs to 15 residues. Germline assignment: CDR1 MNHEY and CDR2 SVGAGI.

The V and J genes are TRBV19 and TRBJ2-3; perhaps TRBD1 as D (6 bases). The CDR3 has 16 residues. The germline CDR1 and CDR2 sequences are LNHDA and SQIVND (reference sequence). Trimming removed 4 bases from V and 2 bases from J, with 16 bases in between. In DNA, the CDR3 is TGTGCCAGTAGTACCCGACAGGCAACCCACACAGATACGCAGTATTTT. Its protein product is CASSTRQATHTDTQYF.

This chain uses TRBV5-1 with TRBJ1-1, with 7 bases identical to TRBD1. Unmatched junction bases numbered 14, after V lost 4 bases and J lost 2 bases. The CDR3 runs 17 residues. CDR1 SGHRS and CDR2 YFSETQ come from the germline V gene. DNA of the CDR3: TGCGCCAGCAGCCTCGGACAGGTACGGGTGTCTAACACTGAAGCTTTCTTT. Translating it yields CASSLGQVRVSNTEAFF.

In its sample, this clone was seen a few times. J is TRBJ2-3 and V is TRBV7-2; D ambiguous. With 1 base removed from V and 0 bases from J, the gap between germline ends came to 8 bases. The germline gives CDR1 SGHTA, CDR2 FQGNSA. There are 15 residues in the CDR3. DNA of the CDR3: TGTGCCAGCAGCTTAGTCCAGACTAGCACAGATACGCAGTATTTT. Its translation is CASSLVQTSTDTQYF.

This clone was picked up one time. The chain links TRBV27 to TRBJ1-1, with a tentative D call TRBD1 (5 bases). Germline CDR1 MNHEY, CDR2 SMNVEV (reference sequence). The CDR3 runs 16 residues. The V end lost 2 bases, the J end lost 1 base, and 14 bases lay between the germline ends. The CDR3 sequence is CASSLRGILSNTEAFF. The CDR3 bases are TGTGCCAGCAGTTTAAGGGGAATCTTATCGAACACTGAAGCTTTCTTT.

J is TRBJ2-2 and V is TRBV30; possibly TRBD1 for D (6 bases). Germline CDR1 GTSNPN, CDR2 SVGIG (reference sequence). The V end lost 0 bases, the J end lost 3 bases, and 17 bases lay between the germline ends. CDR3 size: 17 residues. The CDR3 spells CAWSVRQARGDTGELFF. The CDR3 DNA sequence: TGTGCCTGGAGTGTACGACAGGCCCGAGGGGACACCGGGGAGCTGTTTTTT.

In this sample, this clone turned up once. This rearrangement joins TRBV11-3 to TRBJ2-2; TRBD2 agrees at 12 bases. There are 16 residues in the CDR3. Germline V gene sequence: CDR1 SGHNT, CDR2 YENEEA. V lost 4 bases, J lost 3 bases, and 3 bases stayed unmatched. This CDR3 reads CASSSSSGRDTGELFF. The CDR3, as DNA: TGTGCCAGCAGCTCTTCTAGCGGGAGGGACACCGGGGAGCTGTTTTTT. Based on the CDR3 plus reference TRBV11-3 and TRBJ2-2, the full variable domain is EAGVVQSPRYKIIEKKQPVAFWCNPISGHNTLYWYLQNLGQGPELLIRYENEEAVDDSQLPKDRFSAERLKGVDSTLKIQPAELGDSAVYLCASSSSSGRDTGELFFGEGSRLTVL.

This sequence joins TRBV6-6 and TRBJ2-7; weak D call: TRBD1 (6 bases). The length of the CDR3 is 13 residues. Trimming pared 4 bases from V and 5 bases from J, leaving 12 bases between. From germline, CDR1 is MNHNY and CDR2 SVGAGI (reference sequence). Here the CDR3 reads CASSSYRVHEQYF. The CDR3 DNA follows: TGTGCCAGCAGTTCTTACAGGGTTCACGAGCAGTACTTC.

Details on this clone: Only one base separates this from a far larger clonotype, so it likely reflects a read error. The V gene is TRBV6-1, the J gene TRBJ2-5; weak D call: TRBD2 (6 bases). Deletions cut 1 base from V and 5 bases from J, with 17 bases between. Per the germline V gene, CDR1 is MNHNS and CDR2 is SASEGT. This CDR3 spans 16 amino acids. CDR3 sequence (DNA): TGTGCCAGCAGTGAAGGTGGCAAGATCGGAGGGGAGACCCAGTACTTC. It encodes CASSEGGKIGGETQYF.

The sample holds one count of this clone. CDR3 residues: CASSLALTSAETQYF. The CDR3 region has the DNA TGTGCCAGCAGCTTAGCCCTGACTAGCGCGGAGACCCAGTACTTC. The V and J genes are TRBV11-1 and TRBJ2-5; 8 nucleotides match TRBD2. The V and J ends lost 0 bases and 5 bases, in that order; junction bases with no gene match: 5. CDR3 size: 15 residues. The V gene's germline CDR1 is SGHAT and CDR2 FQDESV (reference sequence).

The chain joins TRBV7-2 to TRBJ2-6, with a tentative D call TRBD2 (5 bases). This CDR3 has 16 amino acids. Germline V gene data show CDR1 as SGHTA and CDR2 as FQGNSA. V lost 5 bases and J lost 4, with 15 bases in between. CDR3 coding DNA: TGTGCCAGCAGCCAAGATCGCGGGTCCGGGGCCAACGTCCTGACTTTC. Translation gives CASSQDRGSGANVLTF.

This clone was picked up a small number of times. The J gene is TRBJ2-7, the V gene TRBV6-6; 8 nucleotides agree with TRBD1. The CDR3 is 13 amino acids. J gave up 7 bases and V 4 bases, and 6 bases lay outside the gene matches. From germline, CDR1 is MNHNY and CDR2 SVGAGI (reference sequence). This CDR3 reads CASSSLDRGEQYF. As DNA, the CDR3 is TGTGCCAGCAGTTCACTCGACAGGGGTGAGCAGTACTTC.

The chain carries TRBV10-3 and TRBJ1-5; no firm D call. V lost 5 bases to trimming and J lost 4 bases, with 12 bases between them. Per germline, CDR1 ENHRY and CDR2 SYGVKD. The CDR3 runs 14 residues. CDR3 in DNA: TGTGCCATCAGTAGTAGGGAGGGAAATCAGCCCCAGCATTTT. As protein: CAISSREGNQPQHF.

The chain couples TRBV2 to TRBJ2-5; 7 bases agree with TRBD2. The V gene end was trimmed by 10 bases and the J gene end by 5 bases; junction bases not matched to a gene: 13. The CDR3 sequence is 14 residues long. Germline assignment: CDR1 SNHLY and CDR2 FYNNEI. CDR3 loop: CATTPQGGLETQYF. CDR3 bases: TGTGCCACAACACCGCAGGGAGGGTTGGAGACCCAGTACTTC.

The chain links TRBV30 to TRBJ1-1, with D tentatively TRBD1 (5 bases). The CDR3 covers 12 residues. CDR1 GTSNPN and CDR2 SVGIG come from the germline V gene (reference sequence). The ends were cut back, 1 base at V and 5 bases at J, with 8 bases in the middle. CDR3 in amino acids: CAWSGGGTEAFF. The CDR3, as DNA: TGTGCCTGGAGTGGGGGGGGAACTGAAGCTTTCTTT.

V usage is TRBV28 and J usage is TRBJ1-6, with a tentative D call TRBD1 (5 bases). This CDR3 is 14 amino acids long. Trimming left V 8 bases short and J 4 bases short, with 12 bases between. From germline, CDR1 is MDHEN and CDR2 SYDVKM. CDR3 region: CASWGGEYNSPLHF. In DNA, the CDR3 is TGTGCCAGCTGGGGCGGGGAATATAATTCACCCCTCCACTTT.

J is TRBJ1-1 and V is TRBV19; D remains unclear. CDR1 LNHDA and CDR2 SQIVND come from the germline V gene (reference sequence). Trimming cost V 6 bases and J 0 bases, with 8 bases left between them. This CDR3 spans 13 amino acids. The CDR3 sequence: CASSLGVNTEAFF. DNA for the CDR3: TGTGCCAGTAGCCTCGGGGTGAACACTGAAGCTTTCTTT.

The chain combines TRBV10-3 with TRBJ2-5; D is uncertain. The CDR3 has 13 residues. Germline CDR1 and CDR2: ENHRY and SYGVKD. Trimming removed 6 bases from V and 1 base from J, with 9 bases in between. The CDR3, as DNA: TGTGCCATCAGGGGCAGCCTCCAAGAGACCCAGTACTTC. This gives the protein CAIRGSLQETQYF.

This clone was detected once. V and J are TRBV14 and TRBJ1-6; D unclear. The CDR3 totals 13 residues. The V gene lost 1 base and the J gene lost 9 bases, with 7 bases spanning the gap. Germline CDR1 reads SGHDN; CDR2 reads FVKESK. The CDR3 sequence: CASSQGLISPLHF. The CDR3 region has the DNA TGTGCCAGCAGCCAAGGTTTAATTTCACCCCTCCACTTT.

The chain recombines TRBV7-2 with TRBJ2-2; D not certain. CDR1 SGHTA and CDR2 FQGNSA come from the germline V gene. The V end lost 2 bases, the J end lost 4 bases, and 8 bases lay between the germline ends. CDR3 length: 14 amino acids. The CDR3 DNA sequence: TGTGCCAGCAGCTTATCCCGACTCACCGGGGAGCTGTTTTTT. Translated, it gives CASSLSRLTGELFF.